This is a list of T cell receptor beta chains from one sample in a study of cytomegalovirus exposure and HLA in healthy donors. This table comes from immunoSEQ multiplex PCR, and its TCRdb copy is limited to in-frame clones, with some not included. The repertoire holds about 100,000 clones, with 78% as singletons. Source material: PBMCs. The receptor source for this set is a middle-aged woman in good health and CMV-seronegative. Each CDR3 is given with its conserved first and last residue. D genes are given only for firm matches. Not every row has a clone size; where given, it reads once, few, many or a size class.

d_call	v_call	clone_size	j_call	cdr3_nt	cdr3_aa
TRBD1	TRBV27	-	TRBJ1-6	TGTGCCAGCAGTCGACAGGGGAATTTAGGTTCACCCCTCCACTTT	CASSRQGNLGSPLHF
-	TRBV28	-	TRBJ2-5	TGTGCCAGCAGTTTGTCGGGCGGGGCTCAAGAGACCCAGTACTTC	CASSLSGGAQETQYF
TRBD2	TRBV29-1	once	TRBJ2-3	TGCAGCGTTGATGCGGGAGGAACGCAGTATTTT	CSVDAGGTQYF
-	TRBV7-3	-	TRBJ2-1	TGTGCCAGCAGCCGGACTCCCCCAGGTGAGCAGTTCTTC	CASSRTPPGEQFF
-	TRBV5-6	-	TRBJ1-4	TGTGCCAGCAGCCGCAGTGGGGGGTTTGATGAAAAACTGTTTTTT	CASSRSGGFDEKLFF
TRBD1	TRBV29-1	-	TRBJ2-7	TGCAGCGTGCGCTTCCGGGACAGGGACTCCTACGAGCAGTACTTC	CSVRFRDRDSYEQYF
TRBD2	TRBV11-3	-	TRBJ2-2	TGTGCCAGCAGCTTAGATTCCAGCGGGAGATTCGGGGAGCTGTTTTTT	CASSLDSSGRFGELFF
-	TRBV5-6	-	TRBJ1-5	TGTGCCAGCAGCTTGACAGGGAACGATCAGCCCCAGCATTTT	CASSLTGNDQPQHF
TRBD1	TRBV10-1	-	TRBJ2-1	TGCGCCAGCATGGACAGGGCCACCTACAATGAGCAGTTCTTC	CASMDRATYNEQFF
TRBD2	TRBV11-2	-	TRBJ2-1	TGTGCCAGCAGCTTACGACTAGCGGGTTCCTACAATGAGCAGTTCTTC	CASSLRLAGSYNEQFF
TRBD1	TRBV9	once	TRBJ1-4	TGTGCCAGCAGCCCCCGGGACAGGGCGTTCGAAGCAGCAACTAATGAAAAACTGTTTTTT	CASSPRDRAFEAATNEKLFF
TRBD2	TRBV4-1	-	TRBJ2-7	TGCGCCAGCAGCCAAGTCCCAGGACTAGCGGGTGGATTCTCCTACGAGCAGTACTTC	CASSQVPGLAGGFSYEQYF
TRBD1	TRBV5-8	-	TRBJ2-7	TGTGCCACTTCGGAGGGACAGGGATGGAGCGAGCAGTACTTC	CATSEGQGWSEQYF
TRBD2	TRBV11-2	-	TRBJ2-3	TGTGCCAGCAGCCCGGGGGGAGGGCTAGCTATAGCAGATACGCAGTATTTT	CASSPGGGLAIADTQYF
-	TRBV6-5	-	TRBJ2-1	TGTGCCAGCCGATTCGACGGGAGCTCCTACAATGAGCAGTTCTTC	CASRFDGSSYNEQFF
TRBD2	TRBV2	few	TRBJ2-7	TGTGCCAGCTACGGGGGACTAGCGGGGTCCTACGAGCAGTACTTC	CASYGGLAGSYEQYF
-	TRBV19	-	TRBJ1-5	TGTGCCAGCGGGGGGGCAAGCAGAAGGCGCAATCAGCCCCAGCATTTT	CASGGASRRRNQPQHF
-	TRBV6-5	few	TRBJ1-2	TGTGCCAGCAGGCGGGGGGGGAATAATGGCTACACCTTC	CASRRGGNNGYTF
-	TRBV5-8	-	TRBJ2-1	TGTGCCAGCAGCTTGGCCGAAACGCAGGAGCAGTTCTTC	CASSLAETQEQFF
TRBD2	TRBV28	-	TRBJ2-7	TGTGCCAGCAGTTCCCTAACGGGGGGCGAGCAGTACTTC	CASSSLTGGEQYF
-	TRBV7-9	-	TRBJ1-2	TGTGCCAGCAGCCCCAACAGGAGAAGCTACACCTTC	CASSPNRRSYTF
-	TRBV15	-	TRBJ2-2	TGTGCCACCAGCAGAGGCCAGGGCAGGAACACCGGGGAGCTGTTTTTT	CATSRGQGRNTGELFF
TRBD2	TRBV19	few	TRBJ2-4	TGTGCCAGTAGTATAGGGTCGGCGGGGGAAAACATTCAGTACTTC	CASSIGSAGENIQYF
-	TRBV27	once	TRBJ2-2	TGTGCCAGCCCAGTTTATAGTCCTCGCGGGGGCCGCAACACCGGGGAGCTGTTTTTT	CASPVYSPRGGRNTGELFF
-	TRBV30	-	TRBJ2-7	TGTGCCTGGAGACAGAACTCCTACGAGCAGTACTTC	CAWRQNSYEQYF
TRBD1	TRBV7-3	-	TRBJ1-5	TGTGCCAGCAGCCTCCGGGACAGGGGGCTAATAGGGTATAGCAATCAGCCCCAGCATTTT	CASSLRDRGLIGYSNQPQHF
-	TRBV10-3	-	TRBJ2-7	TGTGCCATCAGTGAGGATCAAGCACCCTACGAGCAGTACTTC	CAISEDQAPYEQYF
-	TRBV19	few	TRBJ1-5	TGTGCCAGTAGTATCAGGGGTGAGGTCCAGCCCCAGCATTTT	CASSIRGEVQPQHF
TRBD2	TRBV28	-	TRBJ2-1	TGTGCCAGCAGTTTAAGGGTCCGGCTAGCGGGAGTGGGTGAGCAGTTCTTC	CASSLRVRLAGVGEQFF
TRBD2	TRBV7-3	-	TRBJ2-1	TGTGCCAGCAGTTCCCCTCGGGGGGGAATATATGAGCAGTTCTTC	CASSSPRGGIYEQFF
-	TRBV7-3	-	TRBJ2-1	TGTGCCAGCTCACGGGGCTCCTACAATGAGCAGTTCTTC	CASSRGSYNEQFF